What follows are 11 T cell receptor beta chains derived from one specimen sequenced in a study of T cell repertoires in cytomegalovirus infection. Each CDR3 protein is one row after TCRdb ran MiXCR on the reads. The sample carries fewer than 850,000 distinct CDR3 sequences, about 28% recorded once. Their antigen targets remain unknown. The sample here was cultured CD8+ T cells from PBMCs, taken from culture after CMV antigen stimulation. The receptors originated from a human donor in good health (CMV status not recorded). Some clones in this sample may be carry-over from other donors' samples.

CDR3 amino acids: CASSLEDRGGNEQFF. The CDR3 DNA reads TGTGCCAGCAGTTTAGAGGACAGGGGGGGCAATGAGCAGTTCTTC. This chain uses TRBV12-3 or TRBV12-4 with TRBJ2-1; 10 nucleotides match TRBD1. The junction had 3 bases not matched to a gene; V was cut back by 1 base and J by 6 bases. This CDR3 has 15 amino acids.

The chain combines TRBV7-6 with TRBJ1-5; D remains unclear. Deletions cut 1 base from V and 12 bases from J, with 10 bases between. The CDR3 is made up of 12 amino acids. Germline CDR1 and CDR2: SGHVS and FNYEAQ. The CDR3 region has the DNA TGTGCCAGCAGCTTAGGAAGGGTAGTCCAGCATTTT. This encodes CASSLGRVVQHF. The entire variable domain, with the rest obtained from reference TRBV7-6 and TRBJ1-5, is as follows: GAGVSQSPRYKVTKRGQDVALRCDPISGHVSLYWYRQALGQGPEFLTYFNYEAQQDKSGLPNDRFSAERPEGSISTLTIQRTEQRDSAMYRCASSLGRVVQHFGDGTRLSIL.

This clonotype occurred a few times. V gene TRBV5-5 combines with J gene TRBJ1-1, with D perhaps TRBD1 (5 bases). V was pared by 0 bases and J by 2 bases, with 17 bases between. The CDR3 length is 17 residues. From germline, CDR1 is SGHKS and CDR2 YYEKEE (reference sequence). The DNA for the CDR3 is TGTGCCAGCAGCTTGGCCATTGGTTGGGACTTCAACACTGAAGCTTTCTTT. Amino acid sequence: CASSLAIGWDFNTEAFF.

This clonotype was observed at least ten times. The chain couples TRBV7-2 to TRBJ2-5, with D tentatively TRBD2 (7 bases). Germline CDR1 reads SGHTA; CDR2 reads FQGNSA. This CDR3 has 16 amino acids. Trimming pared 4 bases from V and 1 base from J, leaving 16 bases between. CDR3: CASSSQVRGGQETQYF. The CDR3 nucleotides are TGTGCCAGCAGCTCTCAAGTTAGGGGGGGCCAAGAGACCCAGTACTTC.

This clonotype was seen a few times. The chain recombines TRBV7-4 with TRBJ1-1, with 9 bases lining up with TRBD1. This CDR3 has 17 amino acids. The trim removed 5 bases at V and 4 bases at J, leaving 14 bases unmatched. The germline V gene has CDR1 SGHVT and CDR2 SQSDAQ. The CDR3 bases are TGTGCCAGCAGCCCACCCCTTACAGGGGGCGGCTTCACTGAAGCTTTCTTT. Its translation: CASSPPLTGGGFTEAFF.

About this clonotype itself: A much larger clone lies one base from this, so it may be a read error. The chain is built from TRBV7-6 and TRBJ2-7, with D uncertain. CDR3 size: 15 residues. Trimming took 0 bases from V and 6 from J, leaving 15 bases between them. Germline V gene data show CDR1 as SGHVS and CDR2 as FNYEAQ. The chain's CDR3 is CASSLAGMAVSEQYF. CDR3 sequence (DNA): TGTGCCAGCAGCTTAGCAGGGATGGCAGTTTCCGAGCAGTACTTC.

The chain has TRBV4-3 and TRBJ2-1, with 8 bases that match TRBD1. The CDR3 extends over 15 amino acids. The J segment lost 6 bases and the V segment lost 1 base, leaving 5 bases of the junction unmatched. CDR1 is LGHNA, CDR2 YSLEER, per germline. Here the CDR3 DNA reads TGCGCCAGCAGCCAAGGGACAGGGACGGGCAATGAGCAGTTCTTC. Its translation: CASSQGTGTGNEQFF.

This clonotype came up a few times. J is TRBJ1-4 and V is TRBV6-6; 7 nucleotides line up with TRBD1. The germline V gene has CDR1 MNHNY and CDR2 SVGAGI (reference sequence). The V segment lost 1 base and the J segment 6 bases; nucleotides outside the gene matches: 5. The CDR3 has 15 amino acids. CDR3 protein: CASSYFDRADEKLFF. The CDR3 DNA follows: TGTGCCAGCAGTTACTTCGACAGGGCGGATGAAAAACTGTTTTTT.

To note about this clonotype: The junction departs from the called germline gene at one end, perhaps through a read error. This chain connects TRBV12-3 or TRBV12-4 to TRBJ2-3; D remains ambiguous. The CDR3 is made up of 14 amino acids. CDR3 amino acids: CPSSLADSPDTQYF. CDR3 nucleotides: TGTCCCAGCAGTTTAGCCGACTCCCCAGATACGCAGTATTTT.

The rearrangement joins TRBV27 to TRBJ1-1, with D unclear. The V and J ends lost 2 bases and 3 bases respectively, with 10 bases between them. The germline gives CDR1 MNHEY, CDR2 SMNVEV (reference sequence). The CDR3 runs to 14 residues. The chain's CDR3 is CASSLGGDDTEAFF. CDR3 in DNA: TGTGCCAGCAGTTTAGGAGGTGACGACACTGAAGCTTTCTTT.

CDR3 in amino acids: CASSASSGVGATEAFF. The CDR3 coding sequence is TGTGCCAGCAGCGCTTCTTCAGGGGTAGGAGCCACTGAAGCTTTCTTT. This rearrangement joins TRBV9 to TRBJ1-1, with D possibly TRBD1 on 6 matching bases. Germline V CDR1 and CDR2: SGDLS, YYNGEE. V lost 3 bases and J lost 4, with 19 bases in between. This CDR3 has 16 amino acids.